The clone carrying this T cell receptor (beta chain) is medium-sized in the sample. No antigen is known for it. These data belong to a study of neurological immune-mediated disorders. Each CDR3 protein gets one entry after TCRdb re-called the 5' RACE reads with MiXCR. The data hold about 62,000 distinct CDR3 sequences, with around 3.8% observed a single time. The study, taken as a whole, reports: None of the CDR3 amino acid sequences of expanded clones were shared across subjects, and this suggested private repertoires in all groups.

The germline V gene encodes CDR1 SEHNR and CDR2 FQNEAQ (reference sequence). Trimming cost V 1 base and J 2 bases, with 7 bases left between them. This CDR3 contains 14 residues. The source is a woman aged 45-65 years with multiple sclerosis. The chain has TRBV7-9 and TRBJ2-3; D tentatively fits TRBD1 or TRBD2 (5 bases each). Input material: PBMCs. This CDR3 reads CASSLGGDTDTQYF. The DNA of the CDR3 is TGTGCCAGCAGCTTAGGAGGGGACACAGATACGCAGTATTTT.